Presented here are 23 T cell receptor beta chains from one specimen sequenced in a study of cytomegalovirus exposure and HLA in healthy donors. Both 60 Vbeta primers and 13 Jbeta primers went into the PCR. Using immunoSEQ multiplex PCR, the repertoire was profiled, and TCRdb retains in-frame clones only, with some absent. The data show approximately 110,000 clones, 55% to 75% seen once. The sample consisted of PBMCs. These receptors all come from a young man in good health and CMV-seropositive.

In its sample, this clone was seen a few times. The CDR3, as DNA: TGTGCCAGCTCCCCTAGCGGTAACTACGAGCAGTACTTC. Protein sequence: CASSPSGNYEQYF. The V call is TRBV7-9, the J call TRBJ2-7, with 7 bases that match TRBD2. The CDR3 covers 13 residues. The V and J ends lost 8 bases and 3 bases, in that order; junction bases with no gene match: 7. Germline loops: CDR1 SEHNR, CDR2 FQNEAQ (reference sequence).

This sequence joins TRBV28 and TRBJ1-1; D is unclear. The germline V gene encodes CDR1 MDHEN and CDR2 SYDVKM. This CDR3 contains 14 residues. V lost 6 bases, J lost 0 bases, and 11 bases lay in between. CDR3 residues: CASRTSSMNTEAFF. CDR3 nucleotide sequence: TGTGCCAGCAGAACCAGTTCCATGAACACTGAAGCTTTCTTT.

The chain combines TRBV19 with TRBJ2-3; D may be TRBD2 (6 bases). Germline CDR1 and CDR2: LNHDA and SQIVND (reference sequence). The V end lost 2 bases, the J end lost 0 bases, and 9 bases lay between the germline ends. The CDR3 consists of 15 residues. The CDR3 loop is CASSILGRSTDTQYF. The CDR3 nucleotides are TGTGCCAGTAGTATACTCGGGAGAAGCACAGATACGCAGTATTTT.

This clone was picked up a small number of times. The J gene is TRBJ1-1, the V gene TRBV2; no clear D gene. The CDR3 runs 13 residues. From germline, CDR1 is SNHLY and CDR2 FYNNEI. Trimming removed 3 bases from V and 3 bases from J, with 8 bases in between. CDR3 DNA: TGTGCCAGCAGTGATCCGGGAGACACTGAAGCTTTCTTT. Translating it yields CASSDPGDTEAFF.

CDR3 sequence (DNA): TGTGCCAGCAGCGTAGGTGGCAGCGGGAGATCCTTCGAGCAGTTCTTC. Its protein is CASSVGGSGRSFEQFF. V and J are TRBV9 and TRBJ2-1; 8 bases map to TRBD2. CDR3 size: 16 residues. Germline V gene lookup returns CDR1 SGDLS and CDR2 YYNGEE. The J segment lost 10 bases and the V segment lost 0 bases, leaving 12 bases of the junction unmatched.

In this sample, this clone turned up a few times. The rearrangement joins TRBV6-4 to TRBJ2-1; 11 positions match TRBD2. The V segment lost 2 bases and the J segment 2 bases; nucleotides outside the gene matches: 8. The germline V gene encodes CDR1 MRHNA and CDR2 SNTAGT. This CDR3 region has 18 residues. The chain's CDR3 is CASSDVLGTSGAYNEQFF. DNA of the CDR3: TGTGCCAGCAGTGACGTGCTGGGGACTAGCGGAGCCTACAATGAGCAGTTCTTC.

This clone has a handful of counts. The rearrangement uses TRBV29-1 and TRBJ2-6; 8 nucleotides line up with TRBD1. Trimming at V came to 1 base and at J to 3 bases, leaving 8 bases not matched to a gene. Germline lookup yields CDR1 SQVTM and CDR2 ANQGSEA. The CDR3 length is 17 residues. The CDR3 nucleotides are TGCAGCGTTGAAGTAGATCGGACAGGGATTGGGGCCAACGTCCTGACTTTC. It codes for CSVEVDRTGIGANVLTF.

The chain carries TRBV4-2 and TRBJ1-4; 8 bases line up with TRBD1. The CDR3 has 17 amino acids. Germline lookup yields CDR1 LGHNA and CDR2 YNFKEQ. Trimming cost V 0 bases and J 4 bases; bases outside gene matches: 7. The CDR3 loop reads CASSQEGGQARNEKLFF. CDR3 bases: TGTGCCAGCAGCCAAGAGGGGGGACAGGCCCGTAATGAAAAACTGTTTTTT.

This chain connects TRBV10-3 to TRBJ2-7; 7 bases are a match to TRBD2. Germline V CDR1 and CDR2: ENHRY, SYGVKD. V shed 4 bases, J shed 5 bases, and the junction held 5 bases outside the gene matches. There are 13 residues in the CDR3. Written as DNA, the CDR3 is TGTGCCATCAGTGGGGCTAGCGGCCACGAGCAGTACGTC. Its protein product is CAISGASGHEQYV.

This clone occurred a few times. This chain joins TRBV11-1 and TRBJ1-2, with D tentatively TRBD1 (5 bases). Germline V CDR1 and CDR2: SGHAT, FQDESV (reference sequence). The CDR3 is made up of 13 amino acids. Trimming left V 5 bases short and J 6 bases short, with 13 bases between. The CDR3: CASSARTSDGYTF. CDR3 DNA sequence: TGTGCCAGCAGCGCAAGGACATCGGATGGCTACACCTTC.

The chain recombines TRBV7-3 with TRBJ2-3, with 9 bases aligning to TRBD1. CDR3 length equals 17 residues. Germline V gene lookup returns CDR1 SGHTA and CDR2 FQGTGA. Losses at the gene ends were 4 bases for V and 0 bases for J; bases not matched to a gene: 8. CDR3: CASSSPGQGNSTDTQYF. Written as DNA, the CDR3 is TGTGCCAGCAGCTCTCCAGGACAGGGGAATAGCACAGATACGCAGTATTTT.

V gene TRBV19 combines with J gene TRBJ2-1, with no clear D. From germline, CDR1 is LNHDA and CDR2 SQIVND (reference sequence). V lost 2 bases and J 4 bases, leaving 9 bases between the germline ends. The CDR3 spans 14 residues. CDR3 nucleotides: TGTGCCAGTAGTATACTAACCGAATACAATGAGCAGTTCTTC. Its protein product is CASSILTEYNEQFF.

This clone was seen a few times. At one end the junction does not follow the germline gene, possibly because of a read error. This rearrangement joins TRBV7-7 to TRBJ2-1; 11 positions match TRBD2. The CDR3 spans 16 residues. Looked up from germline, CDR1 is SSHAT and CDR2 is FNYEAQ (reference sequence). DNA of the CDR3: TGTGCTAGCAGCTCACTAGCGGGAGACGAGTACAATGAGCAGTTCTTC. Protein product: CASSSLAGDEYNEQFF.

This chain connects TRBV27 to TRBJ1-2; D is possibly TRBD1 (6 bases). Germline-derived CDR1 and CDR2 are MNHEY and SMNVEV (reference sequence). Trimming took 5 bases from V and 2 from J, leaving 12 bases between them. The CDR3 runs to 14 residues. As DNA, the CDR3 is TGTGCCAGCAGTCCCCTGAGGGGGAACTATGGCTACACCTTC. It encodes CASSPLRGNYGYTF.

In its sample, this clone was seen a few times. CDR3 DNA sequence: TGTGCCAGCAGCTTGCGGCAGGGGGCAGATACGCAGTATTTT. This translates into CASSLRQGADTQYF. The chain recombines TRBV5-4 with TRBJ2-3, with 7 bases that match TRBD1. This CDR3 spans 14 amino acids. Looked up from germline, CDR1 is SGHNT and CDR2 is YYREEE (reference sequence). V lost 1 base and J lost 4; bases outside the gene matches: 3. Full variable domain (missing parts from reference TRBV5-4 and TRBJ2-3): ETGVTQSPTHLIKTRGQQVTLRCSSQSGHNTVSWYQQALGQGPQFIFQYYREEENGRGNFPPRFSGLQFPNYSSELNVNALELDDSALYLCASSLRQGADTQYFGPGTRLTVL.

The CDR3 protein is CASSVVKGAIAHMPDPILYEQYV. The CDR3 DNA follows: TGTGCCAGCAGCGTAGTGAAGGGGGCCATTGCGCATATGCCCGACCCAATTCTCTACGAGCAGTACGTC. V usage is TRBV9 and J usage is TRBJ2-7; 7 bases align to TRBD1. CDR1 SGDLS and CDR2 YYNGEE come from the germline V gene. This CDR3 is 23 amino acids long. The V segment lost 0 bases and the J segment 3 bases; nucleotides outside the gene matches: 30.

This sequence joins TRBV6-1 and TRBJ1-1; tentatively, D is TRBD1 (5 bases). This CDR3 is built from 13 residues. In germline, CDR1 is MNHNS, CDR2 SASEGT. Trimming left V 0 bases short and J 7 bases short, with 9 bases between. The CDR3 bases are TGTGCCAGCAGTGAAGCGTATAGGGGTGAAGCTTTCTTT. It specifies CASSEAYRGEAFF.

The V call is TRBV9, the J call TRBJ1-6; 11 positions agree with TRBD1. Germline loops: CDR1 SGDLS, CDR2 YYNGEE. V lost 2 bases to trimming and J lost 8 bases; unmatched junction nucleotides: 6. CDR3 length: 16 amino acids. This CDR3 reads CASSVRPGQGDSPLHF. The CDR3 nucleotides are TGTGCCAGCAGCGTTCGACCGGGACAGGGGGATTCACCCCTCCACTTT.

The chain's CDR3 is CASSSGTGVSGANVLTF. In DNA, the CDR3 is TGCGCCAGCAGCAGCGGGACAGGGGTATCTGGGGCCAACGTCCTGACTTTC. V is TRBV5-1 and J is TRBJ2-6, with 10 bases identical to TRBD1. CDR1 and CDR2 (germline): SGHRS, YFSETQ. The CDR3 is 17 residues long. Germline trimming cut 4 bases from V and 1 base from J; bases unmatched to any gene: 5.

This chain connects TRBV5-1 to TRBJ2-1, with 10 nucleotides matching TRBD2. The V gene end was trimmed by 1 base and the J gene end by 5 bases; junction bases not matched to a gene: 9. The CDR3 loop spans 17 amino acids. Germline CDR1 reads SGHRS; CDR2 reads YFSETQ. CDR3 residues: CASSLMVAGGLNNEQFF. Written as DNA, the CDR3 is TGCGCCAGCAGCTTGATGGTAGCGGGGGGCCTAAACAATGAGCAGTTCTTC.

The genes are TRBV9 and TRBJ1-2, with D hard to call. Germline V lookup: CDR1 SGDLS, CDR2 YYNGEE. This CDR3 has 14 amino acids. V was cut by 2 bases and J by 0 bases, with 8 bases left in between. The CDR3 DNA reads as TGTGCCAGCAGCGTCGAGGCTTCTAACTATGGCTACACCTTC. The encoded protein is CASSVEASNYGYTF.

The V and J genes are TRBV5-5 and TRBJ1-1; no firm D call. V was shortened by 0 bases and J by 5 bases, with 5 bases between the two germline ends. The CDR3 extends over 12 amino acids. CDR1 and CDR2 from the germline V gene are SGHKS and YYEKEE (reference sequence). CDR3 in amino acids: CASSLALTEAFF. For the CDR3, the DNA is TGTGCCAGCAGCTTGGCCCTGACTGAAGCTTTCTTT.

A few counts support this clone. Other DNA sequences of this sample code for an identical CDR3. This sequence joins TRBV9 and TRBJ2-1, with 11 bases that match TRBD2. Germline trimming cut 2 bases from V and 4 bases from J; bases unmatched to any gene: 2. Germline loops: CDR1 SGDLS, CDR2 YYNGEE. This CDR3 contains 15 residues. The CDR3 DNA reads as TGTGCCAGCAGCGTCGGGACTAGCGGTTACAATGAGCAGTTCTTC. This sequence encodes CASSVGTSGYNEQFF.